The rows below give T cell receptor beta chains drawn from one sample of a study of T cell repertoires in cytomegalovirus infection. Using its own MiXCR run on the reads, TCRdb lists one record per CDR3 protein. The sample has around 260,000 distinct CDR3 sequences, about 25% seen once. Sequencing was done on a sample of PBMCs. The receptors come from a human donor in good health (CMV status not recorded). Some clones in this sample may be carry-over from other donors' samples. CDR3s include the opening cysteine and the closing phenylalanine or tryptophan. D genes are given only for firm matches. Rows give clone size only sometimes, using once, few, many, or a class for an expanded clone.

CASRSGGYQPQHF,TGTGCCAGCAGGTCAGGGGGCTATCAGCCCCAGCATTTT,TRBV12-3/TRBV12-4,TRBJ1-5,TRBD1,many,13
CASSEIRQFTYEQYF,TGTGCCAGCAGTGAAATCCGGCAGTTCACCTACGAGCAGTACTTC,TRBV2,TRBJ2-7,.,.,15
CASSPAGRGAYEQYF,TGTGCCAGCAGCCCGGCAGGGCGGGGGGCCTACGAGCAGTACTTC,TRBV5-6,TRBJ2-7,TRBD2,once,15
CASRETHGYNQPQHF,TGTGCCAGCAGGGAGACGCACGGGTACAATCAGCCCCAGCATTTT,TRBV6-2/TRBV6-3,TRBJ1-5,.,few,15
CASSYTSAGGSNTGELFF,TGTGCCAGCAGTTACACCTCAGCGGGGGGGTCCAACACCGGGGAGCTGTTTTTT,TRBV6-6,TRBJ2-2,TRBD2,.,18
CASSLRVGDFWDREVTEAFF,TGTGCCAGCAGCCTTAGAGTAGGGGATTTCTGGGACAGGGAGGTCACTGAAGCTTTCTTT,TRBV7-8,TRBJ1-1,TRBD1,many,20
CASSLGGAVDTEAFF,TGTGCCAGTAGCCTGGGGGGGGCCGTTGACACTGAAGCTTTCTTT,TRBV19,TRBJ1-1,.,.,15
CASRSQPNTEAFF,TGTGCCAGCAGATCCCAACCGAACACTGAAGCTTTCTTT,TRBV7-2,TRBJ1-1,.,many,13
CSARGPGQASGEQYF,TGCAGTGCTAGAGGGCCGGGACAGGCTTCGGGCGAGCAGTACTTC,TRBV20-1,TRBJ2-7,TRBD1,.,15
CASSRGGPTDTQYF,TGTGCCAGCAGCCGGGGGGGCCCCACAGATACGCAGTATTTT,TRBV28,TRBJ2-3,TRBD2,.,14
CASSSSVPGGFYEQYF,TGTGCCAGCAGCTCTAGTGTGCCGGGGGGATTCTACGAGCAGTACTTC,TRBV11-2,TRBJ2-7,TRBD2,many,16
CASSLFRRNTEAFF,TGTGCCAGCAGCTTATTCAGGAGAAACACTGAAGCTTTCTTT,TRBV11-2,TRBJ1-1,.,few,14
CSARQAAYEQYF,TGCAGCGCGCGACAGGCAGCCTACGAGCAGTACTTC,TRBV29-1,TRBJ2-7,.,.,12
CASSSRRRGYTF,TGTGCCAGCAGCTCGAGACGAAGAGGCTACACCTTC,TRBV7-2,TRBJ1-2,.,many,12
CASSLGGSTYGYTF,TGTGCCAGCAGCTTAGGTGGCAGCACCTATGGCTACACCTTC,TRBV11-2,TRBJ1-2,.,.,14
CASSLFSSETYNSPLHF,TGTGCCAGCAGCTTATTTTCTTCGGAGACCTATAATTCACCCCTCCACTTT,TRBV7-8,TRBJ1-6,.,many,17
CSVPGLGTDTQYF,TGCAGCGTGCCAGGGTTAGGCACAGATACGCAGTATTTT,TRBV29-1,TRBJ2-3,.,few,13
CSVGGLAGGLQETQYF,TGCAGTGTCGGCGGACTAGCGGGGGGGCTGCAAGAGACCCAGTACTTC,TRBV20-1,TRBJ2-5,TRBD2,.,16
CASSSGQGSSGNTIYF,TGTGCCAGCAGTAGCGGACAGGGAAGCTCTGGAAACACCATATATTTT,TRBV12-3/TRBV12-4,TRBJ1-3,TRBD1,many,16
CASSASGRNTGELFF,TGTGCCAGCAGCGCGTCGGGAAGGAACACCGGGGAGCTGTTTTTT,TRBV11-2,TRBJ2-2,.,few,15
CAWSGSGTDPYEQYF,TGTGCCTGGAGTGGATCCGGGACGGATCCCTACGAGCAGTACTTC,TRBV30,TRBJ2-7,.,.,15